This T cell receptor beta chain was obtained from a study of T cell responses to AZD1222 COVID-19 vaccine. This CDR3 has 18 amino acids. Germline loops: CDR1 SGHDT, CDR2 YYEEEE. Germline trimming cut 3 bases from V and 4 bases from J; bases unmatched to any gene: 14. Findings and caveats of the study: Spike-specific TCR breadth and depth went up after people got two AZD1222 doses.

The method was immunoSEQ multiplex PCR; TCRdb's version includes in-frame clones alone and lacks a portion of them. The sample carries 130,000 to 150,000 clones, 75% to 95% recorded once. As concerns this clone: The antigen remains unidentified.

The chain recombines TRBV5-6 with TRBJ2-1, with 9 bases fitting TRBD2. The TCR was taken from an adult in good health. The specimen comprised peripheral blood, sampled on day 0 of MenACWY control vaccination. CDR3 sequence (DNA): TGTGCCAGCAGCTCCTTATACTCCGGACTAGCGCATTACAATGAGCAGTTCTTC. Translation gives CASSSLYSGLAHYNEQFF.